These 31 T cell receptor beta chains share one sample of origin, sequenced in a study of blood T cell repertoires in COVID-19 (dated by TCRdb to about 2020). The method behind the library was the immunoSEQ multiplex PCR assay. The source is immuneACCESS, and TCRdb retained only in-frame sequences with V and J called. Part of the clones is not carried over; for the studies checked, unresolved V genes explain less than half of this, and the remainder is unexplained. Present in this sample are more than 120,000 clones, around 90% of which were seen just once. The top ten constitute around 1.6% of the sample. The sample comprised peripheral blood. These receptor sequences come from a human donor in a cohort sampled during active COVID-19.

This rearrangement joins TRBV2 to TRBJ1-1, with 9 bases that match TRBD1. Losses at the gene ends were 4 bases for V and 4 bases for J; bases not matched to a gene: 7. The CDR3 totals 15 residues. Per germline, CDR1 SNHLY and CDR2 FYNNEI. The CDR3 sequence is CASSGWTGEATEAFF. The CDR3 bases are TGTGCCAGCAGTGGGTGGACAGGGGAGGCCACTGAAGCTTTCTTT. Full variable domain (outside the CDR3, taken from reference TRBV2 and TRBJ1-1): EPEVTQTPSHQVTQMGQEVILRCVPISNHLYFYWYRQILGQKVEFLVSFYNNEISEKSEIFDDQFSVERPDGSNFTLKIRSTKLEDSAMYFCASSGWTGEATEAFFGQGTRLTVV.

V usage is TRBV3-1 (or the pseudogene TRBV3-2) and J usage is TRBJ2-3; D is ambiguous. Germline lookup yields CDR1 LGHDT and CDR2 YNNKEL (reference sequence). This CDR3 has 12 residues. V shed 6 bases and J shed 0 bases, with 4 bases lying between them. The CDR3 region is CASRQSTDTQYF. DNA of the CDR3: TGTGCCAGCAGACAGAGCACAGATACGCAGTATTTT.

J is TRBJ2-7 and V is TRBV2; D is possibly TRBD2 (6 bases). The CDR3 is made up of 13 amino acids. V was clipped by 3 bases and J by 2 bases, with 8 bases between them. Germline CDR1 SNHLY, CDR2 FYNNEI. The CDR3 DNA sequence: TGTGCCAGCAGTGACGGGGGACCCTACGAGCAGTACTTC. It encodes CASSDGGPYEQYF.

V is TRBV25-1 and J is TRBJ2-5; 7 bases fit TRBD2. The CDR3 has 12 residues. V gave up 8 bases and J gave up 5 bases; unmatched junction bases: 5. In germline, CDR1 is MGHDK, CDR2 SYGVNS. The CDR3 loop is CASSGLVETQYF. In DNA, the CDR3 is TGTGCCAGCTCCGGACTAGTTGAGACCCAGTACTTC.

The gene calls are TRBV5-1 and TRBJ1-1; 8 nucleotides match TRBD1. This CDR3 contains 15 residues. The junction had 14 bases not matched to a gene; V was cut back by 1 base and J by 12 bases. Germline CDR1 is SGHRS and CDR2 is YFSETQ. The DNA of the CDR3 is TGCGCCAGCAGCTTGTTATCCGGGGCAGGGGGCGGATCTTTCTTT. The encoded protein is CASSLLSGAGGGSFF.

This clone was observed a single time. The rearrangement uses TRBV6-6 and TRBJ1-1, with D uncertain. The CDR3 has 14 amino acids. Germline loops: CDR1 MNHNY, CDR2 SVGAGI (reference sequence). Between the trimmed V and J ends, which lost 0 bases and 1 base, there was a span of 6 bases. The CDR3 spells CASSYSEGNTEAFF. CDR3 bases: TGTGCCAGCAGTTACTCTGAGGGGAACACTGAAGCTTTCTTT.

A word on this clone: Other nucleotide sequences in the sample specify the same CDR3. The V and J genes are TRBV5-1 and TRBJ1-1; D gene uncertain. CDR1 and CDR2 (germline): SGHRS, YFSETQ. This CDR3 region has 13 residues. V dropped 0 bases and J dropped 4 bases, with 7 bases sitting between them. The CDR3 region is CASSLDSGTEAFF. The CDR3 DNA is TGCGCCAGCAGCTTGGACAGCGGCACTGAAGCTTTCTTT.

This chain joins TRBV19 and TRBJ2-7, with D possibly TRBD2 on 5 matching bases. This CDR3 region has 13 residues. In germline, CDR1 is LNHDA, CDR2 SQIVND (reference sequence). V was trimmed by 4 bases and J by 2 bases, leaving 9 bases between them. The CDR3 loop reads CASSTGRAYEQYF. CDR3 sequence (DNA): TGTGCCAGTAGTACCGGGCGGGCCTACGAGCAGTACTTC. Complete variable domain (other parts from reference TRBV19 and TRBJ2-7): DGGITQSPKYLFRKEGQNVTLSCEQNLNHDAMYWYRQDPGQGLRLIYYSQIVNDFQKGDIAEGYSVSREKKESFPLTVTSAQKNPTAFYLCASSTGRAYEQYFGPGTRLTVT.

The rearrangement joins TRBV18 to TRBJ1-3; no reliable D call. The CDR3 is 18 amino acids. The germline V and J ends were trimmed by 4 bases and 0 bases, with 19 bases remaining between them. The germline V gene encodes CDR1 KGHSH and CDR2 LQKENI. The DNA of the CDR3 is TGTGCCAGCTCACTTAACGACATGGGAGTGTTCTCTGGAAACACCATATATTTT. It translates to CASSLNDMGVFSGNTIYF.

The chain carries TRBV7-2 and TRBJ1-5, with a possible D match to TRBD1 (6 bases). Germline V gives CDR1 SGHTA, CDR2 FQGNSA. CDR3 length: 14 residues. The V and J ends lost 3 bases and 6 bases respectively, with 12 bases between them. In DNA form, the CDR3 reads TGTGCCAGCAGCTTCCTATCGGACAGTCAGCCCCAGCATTTT. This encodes CASSFLSDSQPQHF.

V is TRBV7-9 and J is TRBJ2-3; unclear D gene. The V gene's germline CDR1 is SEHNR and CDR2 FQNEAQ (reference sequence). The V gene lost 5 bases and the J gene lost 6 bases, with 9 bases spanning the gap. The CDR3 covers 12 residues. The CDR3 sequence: CASSPSMDTQYF. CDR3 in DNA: TGTGCCAGCAGCCCCTCTATGGATACGCAGTATTTT.

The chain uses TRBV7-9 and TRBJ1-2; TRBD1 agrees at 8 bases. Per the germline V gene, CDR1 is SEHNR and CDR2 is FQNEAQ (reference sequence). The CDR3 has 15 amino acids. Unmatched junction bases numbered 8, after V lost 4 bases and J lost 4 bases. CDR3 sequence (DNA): TGTGCCAGCAGCTCAGGACAGGGATATCGCTATGGCTACACCTTC. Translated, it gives CASSSGQGYRYGYTF.

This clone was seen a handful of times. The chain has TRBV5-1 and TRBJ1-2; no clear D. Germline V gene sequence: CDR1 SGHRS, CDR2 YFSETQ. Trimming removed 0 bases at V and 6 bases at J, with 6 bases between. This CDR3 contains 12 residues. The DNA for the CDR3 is TGCGCCAGCAGCTTGGGGGAGGATGGCTACACCTTC. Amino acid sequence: CASSLGEDGYTF.

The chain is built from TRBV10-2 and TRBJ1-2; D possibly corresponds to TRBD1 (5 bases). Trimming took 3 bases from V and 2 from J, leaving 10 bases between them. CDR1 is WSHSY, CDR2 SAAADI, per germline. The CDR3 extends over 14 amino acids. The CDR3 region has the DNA TGCGCCAGCAGTGATACGACAGAAAACTATGGCTACACCTTC. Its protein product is CASSDTTENYGYTF.

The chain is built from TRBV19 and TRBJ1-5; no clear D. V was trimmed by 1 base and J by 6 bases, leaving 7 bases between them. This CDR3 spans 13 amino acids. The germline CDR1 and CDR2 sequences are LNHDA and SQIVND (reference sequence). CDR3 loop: CASSIVGGQPQHF. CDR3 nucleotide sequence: TGTGCCAGTAGTATAGTCGGTGGTCAGCCCCAGCATTTT.

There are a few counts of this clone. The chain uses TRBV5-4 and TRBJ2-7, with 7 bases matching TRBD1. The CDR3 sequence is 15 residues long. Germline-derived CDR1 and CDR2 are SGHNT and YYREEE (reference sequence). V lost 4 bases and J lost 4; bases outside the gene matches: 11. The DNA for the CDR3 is TGTGCCAGCAGCAGAGAGGGACAGCGAGCTTACGAGCAGTACTTC. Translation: CASSREGQRAYEQYF.

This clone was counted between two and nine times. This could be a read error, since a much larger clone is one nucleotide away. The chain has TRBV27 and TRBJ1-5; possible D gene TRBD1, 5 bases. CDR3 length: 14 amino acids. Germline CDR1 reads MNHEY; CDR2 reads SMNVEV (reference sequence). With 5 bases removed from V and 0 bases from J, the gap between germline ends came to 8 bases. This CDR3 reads CASSIDSSNQPQHF. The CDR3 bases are TGTGCCAGCAGTATCGACAGTAGCAATCAGCCCCAGCATTTT.

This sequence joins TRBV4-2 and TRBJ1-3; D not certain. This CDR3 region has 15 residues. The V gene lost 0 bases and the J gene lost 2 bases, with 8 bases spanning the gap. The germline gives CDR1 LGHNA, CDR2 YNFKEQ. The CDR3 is CASSQEGATGNTIYF. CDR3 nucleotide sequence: TGTGCCAGCAGCCAAGAGGGCGCCACTGGAAACACCATATATTTT.

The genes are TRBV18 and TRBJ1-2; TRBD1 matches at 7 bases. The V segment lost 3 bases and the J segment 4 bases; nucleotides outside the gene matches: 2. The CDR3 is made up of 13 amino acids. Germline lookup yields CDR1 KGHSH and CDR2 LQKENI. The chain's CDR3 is CASSPTGSYGYTF. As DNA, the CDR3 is TGTGCCAGCTCACCGACAGGGAGCTATGGCTACACCTTC.

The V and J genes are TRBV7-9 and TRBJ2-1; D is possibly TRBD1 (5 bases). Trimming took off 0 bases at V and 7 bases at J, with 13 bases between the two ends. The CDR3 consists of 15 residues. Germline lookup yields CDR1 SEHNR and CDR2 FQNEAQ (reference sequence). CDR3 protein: CASSLAGRTVNEQFF. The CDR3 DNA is TGTGCCAGCAGCTTAGCGGGGCGTACAGTTAATGAGCAGTTCTTC.

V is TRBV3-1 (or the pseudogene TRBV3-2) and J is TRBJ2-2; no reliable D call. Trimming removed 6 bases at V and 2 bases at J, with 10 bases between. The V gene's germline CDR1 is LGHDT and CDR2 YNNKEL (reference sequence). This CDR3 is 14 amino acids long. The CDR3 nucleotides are TGTGCCAGCAGTAGCTTTTACAACACCGGGGAGCTGTTTTTT. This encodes CASSSFYNTGELFF.

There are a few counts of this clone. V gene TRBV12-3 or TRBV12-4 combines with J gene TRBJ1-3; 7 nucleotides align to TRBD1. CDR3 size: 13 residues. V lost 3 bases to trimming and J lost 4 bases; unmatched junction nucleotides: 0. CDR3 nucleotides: TGTGCCAGCAGTTTGGGACAGGGAAACACCATATATTTT. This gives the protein CASSLGQGNTIYF.

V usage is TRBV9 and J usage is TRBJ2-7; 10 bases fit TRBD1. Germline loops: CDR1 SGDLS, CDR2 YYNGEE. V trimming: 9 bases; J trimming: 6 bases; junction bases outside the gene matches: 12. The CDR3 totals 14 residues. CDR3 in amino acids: CATSPGTGESEQYF. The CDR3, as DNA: TGTGCCACCTCCCCTGGGACAGGGGAGTCCGAGCAGTACTTC.

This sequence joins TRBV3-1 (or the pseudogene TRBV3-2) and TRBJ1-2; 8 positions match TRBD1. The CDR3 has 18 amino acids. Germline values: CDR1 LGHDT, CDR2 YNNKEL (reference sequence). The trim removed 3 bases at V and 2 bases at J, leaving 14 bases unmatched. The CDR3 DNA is TGTGCCAGCAGCCAGAGAACGTTCCACAGGGGGGGAAACTATGGCTACACCTTC. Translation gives CASSQRTFHRGGNYGYTF.

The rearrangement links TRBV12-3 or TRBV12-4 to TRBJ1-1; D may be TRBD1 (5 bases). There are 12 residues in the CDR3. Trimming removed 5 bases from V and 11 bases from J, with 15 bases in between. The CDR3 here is CASSGVGEAAFF. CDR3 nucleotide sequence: TGTGCCAGCAGTGGGGTGGGGGAGGCCGCTTTCTTT.

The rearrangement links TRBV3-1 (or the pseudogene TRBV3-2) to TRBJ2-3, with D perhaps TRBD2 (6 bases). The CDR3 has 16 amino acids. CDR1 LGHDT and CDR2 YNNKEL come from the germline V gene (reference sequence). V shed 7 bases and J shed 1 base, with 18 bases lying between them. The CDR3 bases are TGTGCCAGCACCCGATGGGAGGAGACGGGCACAGATACGCAGTATTTT. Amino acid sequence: CASTRWEETGTDTQYF.

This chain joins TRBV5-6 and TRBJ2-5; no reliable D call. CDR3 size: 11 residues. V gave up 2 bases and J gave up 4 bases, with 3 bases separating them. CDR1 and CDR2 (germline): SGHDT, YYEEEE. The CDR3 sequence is CASSFRETQYF. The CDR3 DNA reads TGTGCCAGCAGCTTTCGAGAGACCCAGTACTTC.

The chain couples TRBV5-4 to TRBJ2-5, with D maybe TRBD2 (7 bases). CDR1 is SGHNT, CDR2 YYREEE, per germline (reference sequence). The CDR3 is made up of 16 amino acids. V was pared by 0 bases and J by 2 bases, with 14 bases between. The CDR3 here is CASSLEGRGGQETQYF. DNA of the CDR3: TGTGCCAGCAGCTTGGAGGGCAGGGGAGGGCAAGAGACCCAGTACTTC.

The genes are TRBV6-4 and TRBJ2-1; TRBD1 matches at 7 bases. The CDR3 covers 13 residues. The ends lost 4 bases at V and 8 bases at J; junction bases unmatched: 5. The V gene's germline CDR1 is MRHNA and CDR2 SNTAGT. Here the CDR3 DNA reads TGTGCCAGCAGTGCCGAACAGGGGTATGAGCAGTTCTTC. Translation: CASSAEQGYEQFF.

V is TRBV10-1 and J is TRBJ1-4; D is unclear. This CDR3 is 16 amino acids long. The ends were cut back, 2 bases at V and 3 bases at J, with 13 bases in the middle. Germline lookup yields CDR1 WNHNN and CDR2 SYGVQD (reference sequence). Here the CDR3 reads CASSEVRRPANEKLFF. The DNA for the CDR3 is TGCGCCAGCAGTGAGGTCAGGAGGCCCGCTAATGAAAAACTGTTTTTT.

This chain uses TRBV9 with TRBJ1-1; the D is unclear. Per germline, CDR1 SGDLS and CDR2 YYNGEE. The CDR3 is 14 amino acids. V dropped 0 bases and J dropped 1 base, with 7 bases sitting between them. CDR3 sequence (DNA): TGTGCCAGCAGCGTAGCGACAAGGAACACTGAAGCTTTCTTT. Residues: CASSVATRNTEAFF.